Listed here is a single T cell receptor (beta chain). The sample originates from a study of T cell changes during pregnancy in multiple sclerosis. Sequencing was performed with immunoSEQ multiplex PCR; in TCRdb, only in-frame clones are kept and a portion is missing. This sample has tens of thousands of clones, with about 92% found just once. This clonotype was obtained from a female donor with multiple sclerosis, enrolled in a pregnancy study. The starting material was peripheral blood, obtained after pregnancy.

In DNA, the CDR3 is TGTGCCAGCAGCCGGTCACAGGGTCCGACACAACATTTT. This codes for CASSRSQGPTQHF. This chain uses TRBV7-9 with TRBJ1-5; tentative D call: TRBD1 (6 bases). The CDR3 runs 13 residues. V was pared by 5 bases and J by 16 bases, with 21 bases between. Germline CDR1 reads SEHNR; CDR2 reads FQNEAQ (reference sequence).